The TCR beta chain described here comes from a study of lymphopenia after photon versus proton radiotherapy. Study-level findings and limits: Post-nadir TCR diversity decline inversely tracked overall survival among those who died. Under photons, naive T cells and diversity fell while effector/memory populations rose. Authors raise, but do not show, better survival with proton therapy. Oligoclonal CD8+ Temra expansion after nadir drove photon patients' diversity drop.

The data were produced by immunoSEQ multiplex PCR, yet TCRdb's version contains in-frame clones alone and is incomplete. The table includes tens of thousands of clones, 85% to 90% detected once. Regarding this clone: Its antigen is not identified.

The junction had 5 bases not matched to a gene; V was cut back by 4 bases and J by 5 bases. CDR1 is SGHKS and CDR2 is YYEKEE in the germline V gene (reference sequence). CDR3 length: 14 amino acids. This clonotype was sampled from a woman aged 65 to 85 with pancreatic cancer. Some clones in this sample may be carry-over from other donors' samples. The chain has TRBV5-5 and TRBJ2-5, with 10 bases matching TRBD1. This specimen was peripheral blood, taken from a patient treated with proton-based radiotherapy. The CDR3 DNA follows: TGTGCCAGCAGCCAACAGGACAGGGGGGAGACCCAGTACTTC. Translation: CASSQQDRGETQYF.